This T cell receptor beta chain was sequenced during a study of human T cells and chemical hapten exposure. For the study at large: While the approximately 23-week study was under way, patients received diphenylcyclopropenone on the scalp every week.

Germline lookup yields CDR1 SGHVS and CDR2 FNYEAQ. The CDR3 is 13 residues long. Deletions cut 4 bases from V and 3 bases from J, with 9 bases between. Findings and limits, study-wide: As patch test score rose, PT1 expanded TCR counts tended to rise as well.

This clonotype was counted between two and nine times. Its antigen remains unidentified. As for time point: patch test 1, 2 weeks after DPC sensitization. This sample's treatment: therapeutic diphenylcyclopropenone sensitization with weekly scalp DPC. TCRdb independently ran MiXCR on the RACE reads; one entry per CDR3 protein. The data show some 350,000 distinct CDR3 sequences, roughly 6.9% seen once. This chain joins TRBV7-6 and TRBJ2-5; no firm D call. Sample: whole blood, taken in connection with sensitization to the hapten diphenylcyclopropenone (DPC). The sequence was obtained from a woman younger than 30 with alopecia areata. Some clones in this sample may be carry-over from other donors' samples. The CDR3 sequence: CASSSRDKETQYF. Here the CDR3 DNA reads TGTGCCAGCAGCTCACGTGATAAAGAGACCCAGTACTTC. Combining the CDR3 with reference TRBV7-6 and TRBJ2-5 gives the whole variable domain GAGVSQSPRYKVTKRGQDVALRCDPISGHVSLYWYRQALGQGPEFLTYFNYEAQQDKSGLPNDRFSAERPEGSISTLTIQRTEQRDSAMYRCASSSRDKETQYFGPGTRLLVL.